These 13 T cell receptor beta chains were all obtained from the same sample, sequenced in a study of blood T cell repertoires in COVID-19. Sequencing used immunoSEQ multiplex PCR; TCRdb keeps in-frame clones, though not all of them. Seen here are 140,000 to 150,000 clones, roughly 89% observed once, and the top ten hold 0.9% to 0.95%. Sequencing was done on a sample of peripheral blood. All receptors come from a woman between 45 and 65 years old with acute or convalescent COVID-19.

The CDR3 reads CASSQYPGSSYEQYF. In DNA form, the CDR3 reads TGCGCCAGCAGTCAATATCCAGGCAGCTCCTACGAGCAGTACTTC. V is TRBV23-1 and J is TRBJ2-7, with no clear D. TRBV23-1 is annotated as an ORF whose role is uncertain. This CDR3 has 15 amino acids. Trimming left V 1 base short and J 0 bases short, with 10 bases between.

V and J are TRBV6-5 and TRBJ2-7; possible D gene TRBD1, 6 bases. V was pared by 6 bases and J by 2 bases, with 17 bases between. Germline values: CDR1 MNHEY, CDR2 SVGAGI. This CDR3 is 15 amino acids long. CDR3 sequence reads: CASSYDRRRTYEQYF. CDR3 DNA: TGTGCCAGCAGCTACGACAGGCGACGAACCTACGAGCAGTACTTC.

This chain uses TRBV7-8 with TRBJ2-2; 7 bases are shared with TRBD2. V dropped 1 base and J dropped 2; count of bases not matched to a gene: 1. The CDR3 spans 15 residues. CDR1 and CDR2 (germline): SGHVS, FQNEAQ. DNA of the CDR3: TGTGCCAGCAGCTTAGGACTAGCCAACACCGGGGAGCTGTTTTTT. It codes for CASSLGLANTGELFF.

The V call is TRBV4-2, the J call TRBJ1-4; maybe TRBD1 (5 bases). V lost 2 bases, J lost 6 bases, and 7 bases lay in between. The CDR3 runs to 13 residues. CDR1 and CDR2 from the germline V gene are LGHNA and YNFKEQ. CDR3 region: CASSQWGDEKLFF. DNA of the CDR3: TGTGCCAGCAGCCAATGGGGGGATGAAAAACTGTTTTTT.

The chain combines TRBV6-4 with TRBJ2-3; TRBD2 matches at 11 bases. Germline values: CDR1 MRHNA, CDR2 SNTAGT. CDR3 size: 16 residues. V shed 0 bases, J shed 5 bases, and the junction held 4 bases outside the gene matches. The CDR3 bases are TGTGCCAGCAGTGACTCTAGCGGGGGGGCCGAAGATACGCAGTATTTT. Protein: CASSDSSGGAEDTQYF.

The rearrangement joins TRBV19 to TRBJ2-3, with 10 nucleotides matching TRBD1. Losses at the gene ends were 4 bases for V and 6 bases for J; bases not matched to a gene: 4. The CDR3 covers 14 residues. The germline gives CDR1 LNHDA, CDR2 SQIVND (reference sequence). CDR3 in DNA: TGTGCCAGTAGTAGACAGGGGGCCGGGGATACGCAGTATTTT. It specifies CASSRQGAGDTQYF.

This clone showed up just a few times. The CDR3 spells CASSPQGSTEAFF. In nucleotides, the CDR3 is TGTGCCAGTAGCCCACAGGGTTCCACTGAAGCTTTCTTT. J is TRBJ1-1 and V is TRBV19, with D possibly being TRBD1 (6 bases). This CDR3 spans 13 amino acids. V was shortened by 6 bases and J by 4 bases, with 12 bases between the two germline ends. The V gene's germline CDR1 is LNHDA and CDR2 SQIVND (reference sequence).

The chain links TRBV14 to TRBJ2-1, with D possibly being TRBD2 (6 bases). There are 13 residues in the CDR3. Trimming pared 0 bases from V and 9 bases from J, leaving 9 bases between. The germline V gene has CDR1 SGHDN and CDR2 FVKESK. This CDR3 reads CASSQDLGGEQFF. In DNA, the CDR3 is TGTGCCAGCAGCCAAGATCTGGGGGGTGAGCAGTTCTTC.

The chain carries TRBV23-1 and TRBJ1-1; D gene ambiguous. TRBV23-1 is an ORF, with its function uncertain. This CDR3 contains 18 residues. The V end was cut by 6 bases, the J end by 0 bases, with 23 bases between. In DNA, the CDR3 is TGCGCCAGCAGGCCCCCCCGGGAAGCCCACTCTTTGAACACTGAAGCTTTCTTT. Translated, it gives CASRPPREAHSLNTEAFF.

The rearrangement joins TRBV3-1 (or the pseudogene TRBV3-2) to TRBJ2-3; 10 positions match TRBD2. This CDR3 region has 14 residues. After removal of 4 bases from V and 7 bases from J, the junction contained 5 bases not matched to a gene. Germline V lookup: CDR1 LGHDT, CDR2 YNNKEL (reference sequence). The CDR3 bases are TGTGCCAGCAGCCTAATACTAGCGGGGAATACGCAGTATTTT. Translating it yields CASSLILAGNTQYF.

CDR3 DNA sequence: TGTGCCACCAGTGGGTTTGCGACTAGCGGGGGGAAGGGCACAGATACGCAGTATTTT. Protein product: CATSGFATSGGKGTDTQYF. The rearrangement joins TRBV24-1 to TRBJ2-3; 13 bases are shared with TRBD2. Germline CDR1 reads KGHDR; CDR2 reads SFDVKD. The ends lost 5 bases at V and 1 base at J; junction bases unmatched: 11. The CDR3 length is 19 residues.

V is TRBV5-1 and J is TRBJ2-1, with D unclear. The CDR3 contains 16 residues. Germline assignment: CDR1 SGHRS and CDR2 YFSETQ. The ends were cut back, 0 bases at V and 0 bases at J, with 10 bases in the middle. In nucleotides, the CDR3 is TGCGCCAGCAGCTTGGGTCTGTTCAGCTCCTACAATGAGCAGTTCTTC. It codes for CASSLGLFSSYNEQFF. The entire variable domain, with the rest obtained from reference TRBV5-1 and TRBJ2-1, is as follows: KAGVTQTPRYLIKTRGQQVTLSCSPISGHRSVSWYQQTPGQGLQFLFEYFSETQRNKGNFPGRFSGRQFSNSRSEMNVSTLELGDSALYLCASSLGLFSSYNEQFFGPGTRLTVL.

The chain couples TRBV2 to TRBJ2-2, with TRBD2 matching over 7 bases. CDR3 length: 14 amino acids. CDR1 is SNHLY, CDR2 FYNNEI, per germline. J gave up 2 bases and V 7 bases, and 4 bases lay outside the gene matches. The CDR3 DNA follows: TGTGCCAGCAAGGGGACTATAAACACCGGGGAGCTGTTTTTT. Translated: CASKGTINTGELFF.